This paragraph covers one T cell receptor beta chain sequence. Only a few counts were recorded for this clonotype. Its antigen is currently not known. Base qualities are not provided; no much larger clone lies one nucleotide away. This record comes from a study of response to subunit inactivated influenza vaccine (dated by TCRdb to the late 2010s). About the full investigation: Deep quantitative profiling of the T cell receptor repertoire was used in the study to follow responses to a trivalent subunit inactivated influenza vaccine. Summary of the overall study and its limitations: According to the authors, only a limited number of new T cells may be recruited by each seasonal influenza vaccination.

According to the germline V gene (reference sequence), CDR1 reads LGHDT and CDR2 reads YNNKEL. V is clipped by 2 bases and J by 7 bases, and the sequence between their germline boundaries is 8 bases long. From the cysteine up to the phenylalanine, the CDR3 has a length of 12 residues. Of all the DNA, just the CDR3 is kept, 36 bases in frame from base 1. Library construction relied on RT-PCR. Instrument used: Illumina HiSeq 2500. TCRdb passed the public sequencing reads through fastp at Q25 and MiXCR, retaining productive beta sequences. Each entry is one CDR3 protein sequence, shown with its most common DNA and genes. The sample table records roughly 500,000 distinct CDR3 sequences; about 15% of these occur just once. The ten largest clones represent 3% of the sample.

The sequence was collected from a man aged 50-75 years who received an inactivated influenza vaccine. Donor details come from another sample of the same person, matched by shared clones. Sequences were derived from CD4+ T cells sorted from PBMCs, sampled less than 25 months after vaccination. The chain uses TRBV3-1 and TRBJ2-5; the D gene cannot be named for sure. The CDR3 amino acid sequence is: CASSQNKGTQYF. The nucleotide sequence reads as follows: TGTGCCAGCAGCCAAAATAAGGGGACCCAGTACTTC.